These T cell receptor beta chains were read from a single sample in a study of shared clonotypes between healthy human individuals. The protocol was immunoSEQ multiplex PCR, while the TCRdb copy is restricted to in-frame clones and leaves out a portion. The sample includes more than 200,000 clones, about 69% of them seen just once. Sequenced material: memory CD4+ T cells sorted from blood. These receptors all stem from a man aged 30 to 45 in good health. The CDR3 runs from the conserved cysteine through the conserved F or W. D genes are given only for firm matches. Clone size is stated in some rows and not others, as once, few, many or a class when expanded.

j_call d_call clone_size cdr3_length v_call cdr3_nt cdr3_aa
TRBJ1-2 NA NA 13 TRBV5-8 TGTGCCAGCAGCTTTAACGGAAGATATGGCTACACCTTC CASSFNGRYGYTF
TRBJ1-2 TRBD1 NA 14 TRBV27 TGTGCCAGCAGATCGGGACAGGGTTACTATGGCTACACCTTC CASRSGQGYYGYTF
TRBJ2-3 TRBD2 many 16 TRBV4-1 TGCGCCAGCAGCCGGTCGTTCCCCTCGGGAGGAGATACGCAGTATTTT CASSRSFPSGGDTQYF
TRBJ2-7 TRBD2 NA 14 TRBV19 TGTGCCAGTAGTAGACGGGAGGCCACCTACGAGCAGTACTTC CASSRREATYEQYF
TRBJ2-1 TRBD2 few 15 TRBV7-6 TGTGCCAGCAGCCTGTGGACTAGCGGGACGAATGAGCAGTTCTTC CASSLWTSGTNEQFF
TRBJ1-1 TRBD1 few 13 TRBV25-1 TGTGCCAGCAGTGAACAGCAGGGGGGGAAAGCTTTCTTT CASSEQQGGKAFF
TRBJ2-3 TRBD2 NA 16 TRBV7-2 TGTGCCAGCAGCCGTCGACTAGCGGGAGGGGGAGAAACGCAGTATTTT CASSRRLAGGGETQYF
TRBJ1-3 NA NA 16 TRBV27 TGTGCCAGCAGTTTAATAATGCAGACCTCTGGAAACACCATATATTTT CASSLIMQTSGNTIYF
TRBJ2-1 NA NA 14 TRBV9 TGTGCCAGCTCGCTTGCGGGGGACAACAATGAGCAGTTCTTC CASSLAGDNNEQFF
TRBJ2-7 NA NA 16 TRBV27 TGTGCCAGCAGTTTATCTCTTGTTGGCCGAGCCTACGAGCAGTACTTC CASSLSLVGRAYEQYF
TRBJ1-1 NA NA 17 TRBV11-2 TGTGCCAGCAGCTTAGGTGGGCAGCGGACCATGAACACTGAAGCTTTCTTT CASSLGGQRTMNTEAFF
TRBJ2-3 NA NA 15 TRBV28 TGTGCCAGCAGTTTACGGACACGGGAGCCAGATACGCAGTATTTT CASSLRTREPDTQYF
TRBJ2-2 TRBD1 NA 14 TRBV10-2 TGCGCCAGCTTTTGGACAGGGGGGTTCGGGGAGCTGTTTTTT CASFWTGGFGELFF
TRBJ2-3 TRBD2 NA 20 TRBV5-1 TGCGCCAGCAGCTTACTACTAGCGGGAGGACCCGGTAGTCCAGCGGATACGCAGTATTTT CASSLLLAGGPGSPADTQYF
TRBJ1-4 NA NA 12 TRBV5-4 TGTGCCAGCAGCTTGATTAATGAAAAACTGTTTTTT CASSLINEKLFF
TRBJ1-5 NA NA 15 TRBV5-1 TGCGCCAGCAGCCCCCAAGGGGGAGTAGATCAGCCCCAGCATTTT CASSPQGGVDQPQHF
TRBJ2-1 NA NA 13 TRBV9 TGTGCCAGCAGCACTCAGGACTACAATGAGCAGTTCTTC CASSTQDYNEQFF
TRBJ1-1 NA NA 13 TRBV14 TGTGCCAGCAGCCCCTCTTGGAACACTGAAGCTTTCTTT CASSPSWNTEAFF